This is a list of T cell receptor beta chains from one sample in a study of Graves' ophthalmopathy and Graves' hyperthyroidism. TCRdb reprocessed the multiplex PCR reads with MiXCR, giving one entry per CDR3 protein. The table includes 300,000 to 500,000 distinct CDR3 sequences, roughly 15% detected once. What was sequenced was peripheral blood. The receptor source for this set is a woman aged 18-30 years with stable Graves' hyperthyroidism. Both conserved end residues are part of each CDR3. A D gene is named only where the DNA matches it firmly. Part of the rows lack a size; the others show once, few, many or a class for expanded clones.

TRBD1 TRBJ2-2 TRBV6-2/TRBV6-3 many TGTGCCAGCAGTTACCCGGGACAGGGGGCGAACACCGGGGAGCTGTTTTTT CASSYPGQGANTGELFF
TRBD2 TRBJ2-5 TRBV6-1 once TGTGCCAGCAGTCCCCGGTCTAGCGGTAAAGAGACCCAGTACTTC CASSPRSSGKETQYF
NA TRBJ1-1 TRBV28 many TGTGCCAGCAGGTACGGGACGCGTGAAGCTTTCTTT CASRYGTREAFF
TRBD2 TRBJ2-2 TRBV20-1 NA TGCAGTGCTAGGGGGAGACTAGCGGGGGAAGCCGGGGAGCTGTTTTTT CSARGRLAGEAGELFF
TRBD1 TRBJ1-1 TRBV6-1 NA TGTGCCAGCAGGCCCGGGACAGGGTACACTGAAGCTTTCTTT CASRPGTGYTEAFF
TRBD1 TRBJ1-2 TRBV29-1 many TGCAGCGTAGATGACAGGGTTGGTGGCTACACCTTC CSVDDRVGGYTF
NA TRBJ2-4 TRBV10-2 many TGCGCCAGCAGTGAGTCCTCCGGAGGCAAAAACATTCAGTACTTC CASSESSGGKNIQYF
NA TRBJ2-2 TRBV12-3/TRBV12-4 few TGTGCCAGCAGCTTTCCCGGGTTGAGTGGGAGAGTATCAACCGGGGAGCTGTTTTTT CASSFPGLSGRVSTGELFF
NA TRBJ1-6 TRBV12-3/TRBV12-4 many TGTGCCAGCACCATCGGTCCGGGAGGGAATTCACCCCTCCACTTT CASTIGPGGNSPLHF
TRBD1 TRBJ2-7 TRBV11-2 many TGTGCCAGCAGCCTAAAGACAGGGGCGGCCTCCTACGAGCAGTACTTC CASSLKTGAASYEQYF
TRBD1 TRBJ2-7 TRBV27 NA TGTGCCAGCAGCCTTGGGACAGGGGGGACCTACGAGCAGTACTTC CASSLGTGGTYEQYF
TRBD1 TRBJ2-7 TRBV11-3 NA TGTGCCAGCAGCAGAGGACAGGCGGGCTCCTACGAGCAGTACTTC CASSRGQAGSYEQYF
NA TRBJ1-2 TRBV15 many TGTGCCACCAGCAGAGTCCCAGCCTATGGCTACACCTTC CATSRVPAYGYTF
NA TRBJ2-7 TRBV11-1 many TGTGCCAGCAGCCAGGGGTCGTTGTGGAAATACGAGCAGTACTTC CASSQGSLWKYEQYF
NA TRBJ2-4 TRBV12-3/TRBV12-4 NA TGTGCCAGCAGTTTGGGGGGGCCCTTAAACATTCAGTACTTC CASSLGGPLNIQYF
NA TRBJ1-2 TRBV13 NA TGTGCCAGCAGCTTGTTAAGAAGTCCCAATGGCTACACCTTC CASSLLRSPNGYTF
NA TRBJ2-5 TRBV28 NA TGTGCCAGCATCCCGGGCCCCCCCATGGCCCAGTACTTC CASIPGPPMAQYF
TRBD2 TRBJ2-5 TRBV7-9 many TGTGCCAGCAGACCGGGGGGGCCGGAGACCCAGTACTTC CASRPGGPETQYF
NA TRBJ1-5 TRBV12-5 many TGTGCTAGTGGTTTACGGGGTAATCAGCCCCAGCATTTT CASGLRGNQPQHF
NA TRBJ2-5 TRBV7-3 many TGTGCCAGCAGTTTGAGAGGGGGTAGGGAGACCCAGTACTTC CASSLRGGRETQYF
NA TRBJ1-1 TRBV9 many TGTGCCAGCAGCGTAGAGTCCAGCGCCAGTGCTCGAGCTTTCTTT CASSVESSASARAFF
NA TRBJ2-7 TRBV6-2/TRBV6-3 many TGTGCCAGCAGCCCCGCCGGGAGCTCCTACGAGCAGTACTTC CASSPAGSSYEQYF
NA TRBJ1-2 TRBV4-1 few TGCGCCAGCAGCGAGATTTACCGGGACCGAAACTATGGCTACACCTTC CASSEIYRDRNYGYTF
TRBD1 TRBJ2-2 TRBV20-1 many TGCAGTGGGGACAGGGGCACCGGGGAGCTGTTTTTT CSGDRGTGELFF
TRBD1 TRBJ1-1 TRBV11-2 many TGTGCCAGCAGCTTAGACCCTGGGACAGGCTCCATGAACACTGAAGCTTTCTTT CASSLDPGTGSMNTEAFF
NA TRBJ2-2 TRBV19 few TGTGCCAGTAGCCCTTCGGTCCTCGGAGCCACCGGGGAGCTGTTTTTT CASSPSVLGATGELFF
NA TRBJ1-1 TRBV29-1 NA TGCAGCGTCTCACTCGGGGCGAACACTGAAGCTTTCTTT CSVSLGANTEAFF
NA TRBJ1-2 TRBV19 NA TGTGCCAGTGGGATCCGACGGCGGGACCATGGCTACACCTTC CASGIRRRDHGYTF